The clone carrying this T cell receptor (beta chain) was found once. The entry originates in a study of blood T cell repertoires in COVID-19. The wider study: Donors in the United States, Italy and Spain gave samples during acute or convalescent COVID-19. Sources were T cells, B-cell-depleted T cells, or PBMCs; the material itself was cDNA or gDNA.

CDR1 is ENHRY, CDR2 SYGVKD, per germline. V was shortened by 3 bases and J by 5 bases, with 7 bases between the two germline ends. This CDR3 spans 12 amino acids. Per the study methods: For nucleated cells, counts were estimated from reference gene primer amplification. Here immunoSEQ multiplex PCR was the method, and the copy in TCRdb shows in-frame clones only, minus some. That table gives V, J and clone size, and the DNA gave D and trimming. There are 200,000 to 250,000 clones in the sample; approximately 84% occur only once, and 2.9% lies in the top ten. The receptor was derived from a man aged 50 to 59 who had recovered from COVID-19. The sequencing input was peripheral blood. The chain combines TRBV10-3 with TRBJ1-1; D unresolved. CDR3 protein: CAISERTTEAFF. Here the CDR3 DNA reads TGTGCCATCAGTGAACGGACTACTGAAGCTTTCTTT.